This T cell receptor (beta chain) was sequenced during a study of regulatory T cells in long-lasting Graves disease. Study-wide context: Newly diagnosed Graves' patients had taken antithyroid drugs under 3 months.

The time point is: newly diagnosed GD, antithyroid drugs for less than 3 months. PBMCs provided the RNA from which the TCR library was made. Germline V lookup: CDR1 MDHEN, CDR2 SYDVKM. The germline V and J ends were trimmed by 8 bases and 3 bases, with 18 bases remaining between them. This CDR3 has 15 amino acids. This clonotype occurred a few times. Arm-PCR of CDR3 regions and iRepertoire HTBI primers were the basis on which TCR beta libraries were built. TCRdb re-analysed the multiplex PCR reads in MiXCR, keeping a single row per CDR3 protein. The sample records about 560,000 distinct CDR3 sequences, around 15% being singletons. These sequences were also reported in another study, on T cells in Graves' hyperthyroidism and ophthalmopathy. As reported in that work: Each patient was aged 18 to 65 and had newly diagnosed hyperthyroidism of under 2 months' duration. By a 13 V-J model, ophthalmopathy was set apart from stable hyperthyroidism. Prediction of ophthalmopathy progression came a median around 6 months pre-onset.

This sequence joins TRBV28 and TRBJ2-3; possibly TRBD2 for D (7 bases). The origin of this receptor is a man aged 18 to 29 with Graves disease. Sequenced material: peripheral blood mononuclear cells (PBMCs), taken at new diagnosis, from a patient treated with antithyroid drugs. The CDR3 DNA reads TGTGCCAGCGGAGGCGGGGGCAGAGATACAGATACGCAGTATTTT. This gives the protein CASGGGGRDTDTQYF.